Below, 16 T cell receptor beta chains from the same sample are listed, as sequenced in a study of blood T cell repertoires in COVID-19. Sequenced by immunoSEQ multiplex PCR; TCRdb stores in-frame clones only, minus some. The top ten hold less than 3.5% of the sample, which has some 300,000 clones, roughly 90% seen once. Sequencing was done on a sample of PBMCs or T cells enriched from blood (not recorded which). The receptors here all came from a woman between 50 and 59 years old who had been exposed to COVID-19.

This sequence joins TRBV27 and TRBJ1-1; 7 bases match TRBD1. The length of the CDR3 is 13 residues. Trimming at V came to 10 bases and at J to 3 bases, leaving 8 bases not matched to a gene. In germline, CDR1 is MNHEY, CDR2 SMNVEV (reference sequence). As DNA, the CDR3 is TGTGCCACCGCCGACAGGGAGGACACTGAAGCTTTCTTT. Protein product: CATADREDTEAFF.

The genes are TRBV11-2 and TRBJ2-1, with a tentative D call TRBD2 (6 bases). The CDR3 totals 19 residues. V shed 3 bases and J shed 3 bases, with 24 bases lying between them. Germline-derived CDR1 and CDR2 are SGHAT and FQNNGV. The CDR3 loop reads CASSLIPRGREEVYNEQFF. The CDR3 DNA sequence: TGTGCCAGCAGCTTGATCCCCCGCGGTAGGGAGGAGGTCTACAATGAGCAGTTCTTC.

The chain joins TRBV29-1 to TRBJ2-7; perhaps TRBD1 as D (5 bases). The V end lost 5 bases, the J end lost 5 bases, and 16 bases lay between the germline ends. The germline V gene has CDR1 SQVTM and CDR2 ANQGSEA. The CDR3 is 13 residues long. CDR3 sequence: CSVRRAEFHEQYF. CDR3 DNA: TGCAGCGTTCGCAGGGCAGAGTTCCACGAGCAGTACTTC.

The chain has TRBV7-2 and TRBJ2-7; possible D gene TRBD1, 6 bases. V dropped 1 base and J dropped 2 bases, with 9 bases sitting between them. Germline V CDR1 and CDR2: SGHTA, FQGNSA. The CDR3 loop spans 14 amino acids. CDR3 sequence reads: CASSLGQETYEQYF. CDR3 DNA sequence: TGTGCCAGCAGCTTAGGACAGGAGACCTACGAGCAGTACTTC.

The chain joins TRBV28 to TRBJ2-1; D call uncertain. This CDR3 region has 14 residues. V dropped 1 base and J dropped 2 bases, with 6 bases sitting between them. CDR1 is MDHEN, CDR2 SYDVKM, per germline. The CDR3 coding sequence is TGTGCCAGCAGTTTATTAGGAGCCTACAATGAGCAGTTCTTC. Translating gives CASSLLGAYNEQFF.

Here the CDR3 DNA reads TGTGCCTGTCGGACGGGGAATCAGCCCCAGCATTTT. Residues: CACRTGNQPQHF. The chain uses TRBV30 and TRBJ1-5, with no clear D. Germline CDR1 and CDR2: GTSNPN and SVGIG (reference sequence). Trimming pared 6 bases from V and 4 bases from J, leaving 10 bases between. The CDR3 length is 12 residues.

The rearrangement uses TRBV2 and TRBJ2-1, with TRBD1 identical over 7 bases. V was clipped by 6 bases and J by 8 bases; unmatched bases: 4. Germline CDR1 SNHLY, CDR2 FYNNEI. The CDR3 is 12 amino acids. The CDR3 protein is CASSGDSYEQFF. The CDR3 region has the DNA TGTGCCAGCAGCGGGGACAGTTATGAGCAGTTCTTC.

This clone was recorded only once. This chain links TRBV5-1 with TRBJ2-3; 8 nucleotides align to TRBD1. This CDR3 comprises 14 residues. J lost 4 bases, V lost 2 bases, and 3 bases had no gene match. From germline, CDR1 is SGHRS and CDR2 YFSETQ. The CDR3, as DNA: TGCGCCAGCAGCTTACAGGGGGGATCAGATACGCAGTATTTT. Translating gives CASSLQGGSDTQYF. The full variable domain, completed using reference TRBV5-1 and TRBJ2-3, is KAGVTQTPRYLIKTRGQQVTLSCSPISGHRSVSWYQQTPGQGLQFLFEYFSETQRNKGNFPGRFSGRQFSNSRSEMNVSTLELGDSALYLCASSLQGGSDTQYFGPGTRLTVL.

This clone appeared once. The V call is TRBV30, the J call TRBJ2-1; TRBD1 matches at 9 bases. The junction had 10 bases not matched to a gene; V was cut back by 3 bases and J by 7 bases. The germline V gene encodes CDR1 GTSNPN and CDR2 SVGIG (reference sequence). CDR3 length equals 15 residues. The CDR3 DNA reads as TGTGCCTGGAGCAAGGGACAGGGCAAATTGAATGAGCAGTTCTTC. This gives the protein CAWSKGQGKLNEQFF.

This chain joins TRBV3-1 (or the pseudogene TRBV3-2) and TRBJ2-7, with 7 bases aligning to TRBD1. CDR1 is LGHDT and CDR2 is YNNKEL in the germline V gene (reference sequence). The CDR3 spans 15 residues. V shed 2 bases, J shed 0 bases, and the junction held 4 bases outside the gene matches. CDR3 sequence: CASSQLGQHSYEQYF. As DNA, the CDR3 is TGTGCCAGCAGCCAATTGGGACAGCACTCCTACGAGCAGTACTTC.

This chain joins TRBV11-2 and TRBJ1-3, with TRBD1 matching over 8 bases. The CDR3 consists of 17 residues. Per the germline V gene, CDR1 is SGHAT and CDR2 is FQNNGV. Trimming cost V 1 base and J 4 bases; bases outside gene matches: 9. CDR3 region: CASSLGSGQARGNTIYF. CDR3 in DNA: TGTGCCAGCAGCTTAGGGTCGGGACAGGCGAGGGGAAACACCATATATTTT.

The rearrangement links TRBV27 to TRBJ1-6, with TRBD1 identical over 9 bases. The ends lost 5 bases at V and 10 bases at J; junction bases unmatched: 0. From germline, CDR1 is MNHEY and CDR2 SMNVEV (reference sequence). The CDR3 sequence is 12 residues long. CDR3 bases: TGTGCCAGCAGTGACAGGGGGTCACCCCTCCACTTT. As protein: CASSDRGSPLHF.

The genes are TRBV24-1 and TRBJ2-2; 7 nucleotides line up with TRBD2. Germline-derived CDR1 and CDR2 are KGHDR and SFDVKD. The CDR3 runs 16 residues. V was pared by 4 bases and J by 5 bases, with 9 bases of the junction left unmatched. As DNA, the CDR3 is TGTGCCACCAGTGAGCCTGGGAGGGGTAGGACCGGGGAGCTGTTTTTT. Protein product: CATSEPGRGRTGELFF.

This clone was found once. The chain carries TRBV6-5 and TRBJ2-4; 11 bases align to TRBD2. CDR1 is MNHEY, CDR2 SVGAGI, per germline. J lost 1 base, V lost 7 bases, and 3 bases had no gene match. CDR3 length equals 15 residues. In DNA form, the CDR3 reads TGTGCCAGCACGCCTAGCGGGGGGGCCAAAAACATTCAGTACTTC. Residues: CASTPSGGAKNIQYF.

DNA for the CDR3: TGTGCCAGCAGTACCAAATGGGACAGGGGGGTTTCCAATCAGCCCCAGCATTTT. This sequence encodes CASSTKWDRGVSNQPQHF. The J gene is TRBJ1-5, the V gene TRBV28; 11 bases line up with TRBD1. Germline V gene data show CDR1 as MDHEN and CDR2 as SYDVKM. The CDR3 has 18 amino acids. The ends lost 5 bases at V and 3 bases at J; junction bases unmatched: 12. The full variable domain, rest sourced from reference TRBV28 and TRBJ1-5, is DVKVTQSSRYLVKRTGEKVFLECVQDMDHENMFWYRQDPGLGLRLIYFSYDVKMKEKGDIPEGYSVSREKKERFSLILESASTNQTSMYLCASSTKWDRGVSNQPQHFGDGTRLSIL.

V usage is TRBV27 and J usage is TRBJ2-5, with D hard to call. V gave up 1 base and J gave up 0 bases, with 15 bases separating them. The CDR3 has 17 amino acids. Germline V lookup: CDR1 MNHEY, CDR2 SMNVEV (reference sequence). In nucleotides, the CDR3 is TGTGCCAGCAGTTTATTGGTCGGGTCCCAGTACCAAGAGACCCAGTACTTC. Translating gives CASSLLVGSQYQETQYF.